These 26 T cell receptor beta chains came from one sample sequenced in a study of control samples from healthy donors and cancer patients. Some clones are missing from TCRdb's copy, which holds only in-frame ones; the method was immunoSEQ multiplex PCR. The sample includes over 200,000 clones, almost 85% of them seen just once. The sample was PBMCs. The origin of the receptors is an older woman with lung cancer.

V is TRBV4-2 and J is TRBJ2-4; the D gene is possibly TRBD2 (6 bases). V shed 5 bases and J shed 5 bases, with 19 bases lying between them. Germline V lookup: CDR1 LGHNA, CDR2 YNFKEQ. The length of the CDR3 is 16 residues. CDR3 sequence (DNA): TGTGCCAGCAGCTTCGGACCCCACGGAGGGGAAAACATTCAGTACTTC. Translation gives CASSFGPHGGENIQYF.

The rearrangement uses TRBV2 and TRBJ2-3, with 8 bases identical to TRBD2. The CDR3 length is 15 residues. V dropped 6 bases and J dropped 4; count of bases not matched to a gene: 9. Germline V gives CDR1 SNHLY, CDR2 FYNNEI. CDR3 in DNA: TGTGCCAGCAGGTCTCAAGCGGGGGTTGCAGATACGCAGTATTTT. The encoded protein is CASRSQAGVADTQYF.

The rearrangement uses TRBV6-5 and TRBJ2-2; no clear D gene. Germline values: CDR1 MNHEY, CDR2 SVGAGI. V was clipped by 6 bases and J by 2 bases, with 1 base between them. The CDR3 contains 11 residues. CDR3 region: CASRNTGELFF. In nucleotides, the CDR3 is TGTGCCAGCAGAAACACCGGGGAGCTGTTTTTT.

This clone is a singleton in its sample. The sample contains more than one DNA sequence encoding this CDR3. The chain has TRBV5-1 and TRBJ1-1; D call uncertain. Trimming took off 0 bases at V and 1 base at J, with 7 bases between the two ends. CDR3 length: 14 residues. From germline, CDR1 is SGHRS and CDR2 YFSETQ. The chain's CDR3 is CASSLVGENTEAFF. The CDR3 coding sequence is TGCGCCAGCAGCTTGGTAGGCGAGAACACTGAAGCTTTCTTT.

The count of this clone is one. J is TRBJ1-1 and V is TRBV27; TRBD1 might be the D (6 bases). From germline, CDR1 is MNHEY and CDR2 SMNVEV (reference sequence). The V end lost 9 bases, the J end lost 1 base, and 15 bases lay between the germline ends. This CDR3 contains 14 residues. CDR3 sequence (DNA): TGTGCCAGTTCTCTTTTGACAGGGAACACTGAAGCTTTCTTT. Amino acids: CASSLLTGNTEAFF.

This sequence joins TRBV6-2 or TRBV6-3 and TRBJ2-5, with D unresolved. This CDR3 is 12 amino acids long. Trimming took off 2 bases at V and 3 bases at J, with 4 bases between the two ends. Germline loops: CDR1 MNHEY, CDR2 SVGEGT. The CDR3 is CASSYREETQYF. The CDR3 DNA reads as TGTGCCAGCAGTTACCGAGAAGAGACCCAGTACTTC.

This clone was observed a handful of times. The gene calls are TRBV6-5 and TRBJ2-7; 8 positions match TRBD2. Germline trimming cut 0 bases from V and 5 bases from J; bases unmatched to any gene: 9. CDR1 is MNHEY, CDR2 SVGAGI, per germline. The CDR3 is 16 residues long. The CDR3 spells CASSYSVAGGLHEQYF. The CDR3 DNA reads TGTGCCAGCAGTTACTCTGTTGCGGGAGGCCTCCACGAGCAGTACTTC.

This clone came up many times. The chain couples TRBV25-1 to TRBJ2-3, with D unresolved. Germline V gene lookup returns CDR1 MGHDK and CDR2 SYGVNS. CDR3 length: 14 amino acids. V was pared by 4 bases and J by 2 bases, with 10 bases between. CDR3 amino acids: CASSVSSLTDTQYF. CDR3 DNA sequence: TGTGCCAGCAGTGTGTCTTCCCTCACAGATACGCAGTATTTT.

A word on this clone: Other DNA sequences in this sample translate to the same CDR3. V is TRBV18 and J is TRBJ1-1; 11 bases are a match to TRBD1. The germline V gene encodes CDR1 KGHSH and CDR2 LQKENI. The CDR3 has 13 amino acids. V lost 6 bases and J lost 4; bases outside the gene matches: 1. CDR3 coding DNA: TGTGCCAGCTCGGGACAGGGGGGCACTGAAGCTTTCTTT. Translated, it gives CASSGQGGTEAFF.

The chain uses TRBV3-1 (or the pseudogene TRBV3-2) and TRBJ2-7, with TRBD1 identical over 8 bases. Germline V gives CDR1 LGHDT, CDR2 YNNKEL (reference sequence). CDR3 size: 15 residues. V shed 0 bases and J 7 bases; nucleotides not matched to a gene: 8. For the CDR3, the DNA is TGTGCCAGCAGCCAAGACAGGACAGGGTCTCGGGAGCAGTACTTC. It is translated as CASSQDRTGSREQYF.

This chain links TRBV5-1 with TRBJ1-4; 7 bases line up with TRBD1. Germline V gene sequence: CDR1 SGHRS, CDR2 YFSETQ. This CDR3 has 14 residues. The V segment lost 0 bases and the J segment 5 bases; nucleotides outside the gene matches: 1. DNA for the CDR3: TGCGCCAGCAGCTTGGCGGGACAGAATGAAAAACTGTTTTTT. It encodes CASSLAGQNEKLFF. The whole variable domain, remainder taken from reference TRBV5-1 and TRBJ1-4, is KAGVTQTPRYLIKTRGQQVTLSCSPISGHRSVSWYQQTPGQGLQFLFEYFSETQRNKGNFPGRFSGRQFSNSRSEMNVSTLELGDSALYLCASSLAGQNEKLFFGSGTQLSVL.

The V and J genes are TRBV5-4 and TRBJ1-6; D is undetermined. V lost 0 bases and J lost 7, with 14 bases in between. The CDR3 spans 16 residues. Germline CDR1 reads SGHNT; CDR2 reads YYREEE (reference sequence). The DNA of the CDR3 is TGTGCCAGCAGCTTGGGGTCTAGTCAACAGAATTCACCCCTCCACTTT. Amino acids: CASSLGSSQQNSPLHF.

This chain connects TRBV6-5 to TRBJ2-3; D is possibly TRBD2 (5 bases). The germline V gene encodes CDR1 MNHEY and CDR2 SVGAGI. The CDR3 contains 13 residues. The V end was cut by 6 bases, the J end by 5 bases, with 12 bases between. This chain's CDR3 is CASRLEGVDTQYF. CDR3 DNA sequence: TGTGCCAGCAGATTAGAGGGTGTAGATACGCAGTATTTT.

The gene calls are TRBV5-8 and TRBJ2-7, with TRBD1 identical over 7 bases. Germline assignment: CDR1 SGHTS and CDR2 YDEGEE. The CDR3 runs 15 residues. The V segment lost 4 bases and the J segment 1 base; nucleotides outside the gene matches: 8. CDR3 coding DNA: TGTGCCAGCAGCATGACAGGGTTAGGATCCTACGAGCAGTACTTC. Translation: CASSMTGLGSYEQYF.

For the CDR3, the DNA is TGTGCCAGCAGTGAGTTGAGGGGAGCGAACATTCAGTACTTC. Encoded protein: CASSELRGANIQYF. The chain has TRBV28 and TRBJ2-4, with D perhaps TRBD1 or TRBD2 (5 bases each). V was pared by 5 bases and J by 7 bases, with 15 bases between. CDR3 length: 14 amino acids. From germline, CDR1 is MDHEN and CDR2 SYDVKM.

This clone was counted only a few times. The V gene is TRBV10-3, the J gene TRBJ2-3, with 7 bases identical to TRBD2. CDR1 is ENHRY, CDR2 SYGVKD, per germline. CDR3 length: 12 residues. With 9 bases clipped from V and 4 bases from J, the junction kept 4 bases outside the gene matches. The CDR3 DNA sequence: TGTGCCATTAGGGAGGGGTCAGATACGCAGTATTTT. Its protein is CAIREGSDTQYF.

The chain joins TRBV5-6 to TRBJ2-3, with D perhaps matching TRBD2 (7 bases). This CDR3 spans 14 amino acids. The germline V and J ends were trimmed by 0 bases and 4 bases, with 9 bases remaining between them. The germline V gene encodes CDR1 SGHDT and CDR2 YYEEEE. CDR3 sequence: CASSLGGGADTQYF. DNA for the CDR3: TGTGCCAGCAGCTTGGGGGGGGGCGCAGATACGCAGTATTTT.

The chain has TRBV5-1 and TRBJ1-1; 8 nucleotides match TRBD1. CDR1 and CDR2 (germline): SGHRS, YFSETQ. The CDR3 loop spans 14 amino acids. V lost 5 bases, J lost 3 bases, and 6 bases stayed unmatched. CDR3 DNA: TGCGCCAGCAGACCGGACAGGGTTTACACTGAAGCTTTCTTT. It codes for CASRPDRVYTEAFF.

The V and J genes are TRBV18 and TRBJ2-7; the match to TRBD2 covers 9 bases. CDR3 length: 16 residues. J lost 5 bases, V lost 5 bases, and 13 bases had no gene match. Looked up from germline, CDR1 is KGHSH and CDR2 is LQKENI. CDR3 loop: CASSTSGSGGFNEQYF. CDR3 nucleotides: TGTGCCAGCTCAACCTCAGGGAGCGGGGGGTTCAACGAGCAGTACTTC.

The chain recombines TRBV11-2 with TRBJ2-1; 9 bases fit TRBD2. The CDR3 consists of 17 residues. CDR1 and CDR2 from the germline V gene are SGHAT and FQNNGV. V lost 5 bases and J lost 4; bases outside the gene matches: 12. CDR3: CASSRGLAGFIYNEQFF. CDR3 in DNA: TGTGCCAGCAGCCGCGGCCTAGCGGGGTTTATATACAATGAGCAGTTCTTC.

The gene calls are TRBV7-9 and TRBJ2-3; D may be TRBD2 (5 bases). This CDR3 contains 14 residues. V gave up 1 base and J gave up 2 bases, with 7 bases separating them. Looked up from germline, CDR1 is SEHNR and CDR2 is FQNEAQ (reference sequence). For the CDR3, the DNA is TGTGCCAGCAGCTTAGGGGGAGCCACAGATACGCAGTATTTT. Translation: CASSLGGATDTQYF. Complete variable domain (other parts from reference TRBV7-9 and TRBJ2-3): DTGVSQNPRHKITKRGQNVTFRCDPISEHNRLYWYRQTLGQGPEFLTYFQNEAQLEKSRLLSDRFSAERPKGSFSTLEIQRTEQGDSAMYLCASSLGGATDTQYFGPGTRLTVL.

V and J are TRBV9 and TRBJ2-1, with 16 nucleotides matching TRBD2. The CDR3 runs to 18 residues. Germline V gives CDR1 SGDLS, CDR2 YYNGEE. The ends lost 2 bases at V and 10 bases at J; junction bases unmatched: 12. CDR3 sequence reads: CASSVRGTSGRAVREQFF. The CDR3 DNA sequence: TGTGCCAGCAGCGTGCGAGGGACTAGCGGGAGGGCGGTCCGGGAGCAGTTCTTC. The full variable domain, with the rest looked up from reference TRBV9 and TRBJ2-1, is DSGVTQTPKHLITATGQRVTLRCSPRSGDLSVYWYQQSLDQGLQFLIQYYNGEERAKGNILERFSAQQFPDLHSELNLSSLELGDSALYFCASSVRGTSGRAVREQFFGPGTRLTVL.

This clone was found a few times. The rearrangement links TRBV3-1 (or the pseudogene TRBV3-2) to TRBJ1-5; D remains unclear. This CDR3 comprises 15 residues. Trimming removed 2 bases at V and 1 base at J, with 9 bases between. Germline V gene data show CDR1 as LGHDT and CDR2 as YNNKEL (reference sequence). The DNA for the CDR3 is TGTGCCAGCAGCCAAACCCGGACGAGCAATCAGCCCCAGCATTTT. Amino acids: CASSQTRTSNQPQHF.

The chain couples TRBV19 to TRBJ2-5; D may match TRBD1 or TRBD2 (5 bases each). The CDR3 is made up of 15 amino acids. V was cut by 1 base and J by 5 bases, with 14 bases left in between. Germline V CDR1 and CDR2: LNHDA, SQIVND (reference sequence). The CDR3 DNA sequence: TGTGCCAGTAGTATAGCCCGAGGGGTGGAGGAGACCCAGTACTTC. This sequence encodes CASSIARGVEETQYF. The entire variable domain, with the rest obtained from reference TRBV19 and TRBJ2-5, is as follows: DGGITQSPKYLFRKEGQNVTLSCEQNLNHDAMYWYRQDPGQGLRLIYYSQIVNDFQKGDIAEGYSVSREKKESFPLTVTSAQKNPTAFYLCASSIARGVEETQYFGPGTRLLVL.

V is TRBV9 and J is TRBJ2-5; maybe TRBD1 (7 bases). V was pared by 0 bases and J by 1 base, with 16 bases between. Per the germline V gene, CDR1 is SGDLS and CDR2 is YYNGEE. CDR3 size: 17 residues. The CDR3 reads CASSVGQGGFRQETQYF. DNA for the CDR3: TGTGCCAGCAGCGTAGGTCAGGGGGGATTCCGCCAAGAGACCCAGTACTTC.

A word on this clone: Other DNA sequences of this sample code for an identical CDR3. J is TRBJ2-7 and V is TRBV7-9, with D perhaps matching TRBD1 (6 bases). The CDR3 is 13 amino acids. Trimming stripped 5 bases from V and 3 bases from J, with 11 bases between. Germline V lookup: CDR1 SEHNR, CDR2 FQNEAQ (reference sequence). The CDR3 sequence is CASSLGTFYEQYF. CDR3 nucleotides: TGTGCCAGCAGCCTCGGGACATTCTACGAGCAGTACTTC.